Listed here are 21 T cell receptor beta chains from one sample, sequenced in a study of shared clonotypes between healthy human individuals. Assay: immunoSEQ multiplex PCR; the TCRdb copy retains only in-frame clones and omits some. The sample has roughly 500,000 clones, approximately 79% seen once; the top ten hold 10% to 15%. Input material: PBMCs. These receptors were obtained from a woman in her forties in good health. Some clones in this sample may be carry-over from other donors' samples.

The V gene is TRBV7-3, the J gene TRBJ2-7; D uncertain. CDR1 is SGHTA, CDR2 FQGTGA, per germline. V lost 5 bases and J 6 bases, leaving 14 bases between the germline ends. The CDR3 length is 13 residues. The CDR3 DNA reads as TGTGCCAGCAGCCCCCACTCGACTTCCGAGCAGTACTTC. It yields the protein CASSPHSTSEQYF.

The rearrangement uses TRBV6-5 and TRBJ2-1, with 11 bases aligning to TRBD2. The CDR3 runs to 15 residues. CDR1 and CDR2 from the germline V gene are MNHEY and SVGAGI. V gave up 7 bases and J gave up 3 bases; unmatched junction bases: 5. The CDR3 spells CASIDSGRGYNEQFF. Here the CDR3 DNA reads TGTGCCAGCATTGATAGCGGGAGGGGCTACAATGAGCAGTTCTTC.

The V and J genes are TRBV21-1 and TRBJ2-2; no check of the table's D call, TRBD1, against the DNA was made. TRBV21-1 is noted as a pseudogene. The CDR3 length is 17 residues. The CDR3 loop reads CASSKCSPDRPHGELFF. Written as DNA, the CDR3 is TGTGCCAGCAGCAAATGTAGTCCGGACAGGCCCCACGGGGAGCTGTTTTTT.

This chain links TRBV5-4 with TRBJ2-5; either TRBD1 or TRBD2 may supply D (5 bases each). The CDR3 is made up of 14 amino acids. The germline V and J ends were trimmed by 0 bases and 1 base, with 7 bases remaining between them. The germline V gene has CDR1 SGHNT and CDR2 YYREEE (reference sequence). CDR3 loop: CASSLVGVQETQYF. In nucleotides, the CDR3 is TGTGCCAGCAGCTTGGTGGGGGTCCAAGAGACCCAGTACTTC. Complete variable domain (other parts from reference TRBV5-4 and TRBJ2-5): ETGVTQSPTHLIKTRGQQVTLRCSSQSGHNTVSWYQQALGQGPQFIFQYYREEENGRGNFPPRFSGLQFPNYSSELNVNALELDDSALYLCASSLVGVQETQYFGPGTRLLVL.

The J gene is TRBJ2-3, the V gene TRBV30; TRBD1 matches 9 bases. Losses at the gene ends were 8 bases for V and 3 bases for J; bases not matched to a gene: 9. The length of the CDR3 is 14 residues. The germline gives CDR1 GTSNPN, CDR2 SVGIG (reference sequence). DNA for the CDR3: TGTGCCGGGGGGACAGGGTTAGTAACAGATACGCAGTATTTT. Protein sequence: CAGGTGLVTDTQYF.

This clone has only one observation. The V call is TRBV9, the J call TRBJ2-1, with 8 bases fitting TRBD2. The CDR3 has 16 residues. Germline-derived CDR1 and CDR2 are SGDLS and YYNGEE. The V and J ends lost 0 bases and 6 bases, in that order; junction bases with no gene match: 8. In DNA form, the CDR3 reads TGTGCCAGCAGCGTAGCGCCAGCGGGAGTTGTCAATGAGCAGTTCTTC. Translation: CASSVAPAGVVNEQFF.

V usage is TRBV28 and J usage is TRBJ2-7; D is uncertain. Trimming cost V 10 bases and J 10 bases, with 14 bases left between them. The CDR3 is 10 residues long. CDR1 and CDR2 (germline): MDHEN, SYDVKM. The CDR3 bases are TGTGCCACCCGAGAGGTCTCTCAGTACTTC. Its protein product is CATREVSQYF.

This clone came up a few times. It is likely a read error: a sequence one base away is far more abundant. The chain is built from TRBV5-1 and TRBJ1-5, with TRBD1 matching 8 bases. Germline CDR1 reads SGHRS; CDR2 reads YFSETQ. The trim removed 2 bases at V and 5 bases at J, leaving 0 bases unmatched. The CDR3 totals 13 residues. CDR3 coding DNA: TGCGCCAGCAGCTTACAGGGGGATCAGCCCCAGCATTTT. Amino acid sequence: CASSLQGDQPQHF.

CDR3 DNA sequence: TGTGCCAGTAGTACCCCGGGACTAGCAGCCGAGCAGTACTTC. Translating it yields CASSTPGLAAEQYF. V and J are TRBV19 and TRBJ2-5; TRBD2 aligns across 9 bases. With the DNA end fitting TRBJ2-7 better, the J assignment may be wrong. From germline, CDR1 is LNHDA and CDR2 SQIVND (reference sequence). CDR3 length equals 14 residues.

The chain uses TRBV19 and TRBJ1-3; D gene ambiguous. The CDR3 runs 16 residues. Trimming removed 7 bases from V and 0 bases from J, with 16 bases in between. Per the germline V gene, CDR1 is LNHDA and CDR2 is SQIVND (reference sequence). The CDR3 DNA reads as TGTGCCAGTACCCCCTCGGACGCTAACTCTGGAAACACCATATATTTT. As protein: CASTPSDANSGNTIYF.

This chain joins TRBV7-9 and TRBJ2-7, with a possible D match to TRBD1 (6 bases). Deletions cut 4 bases from V and 2 bases from J, with 15 bases between. Germline CDR1 is SEHNR and CDR2 is FQNEAQ (reference sequence). The CDR3 consists of 15 residues. CDR3 loop: CASSSSPGTPYEQYF. In nucleotides, the CDR3 is TGTGCCAGCAGCTCCTCGCCCGGGACACCCTACGAGCAGTACTTC.

The J gene is TRBJ2-2, the V gene TRBV7-7; D is uncertain. The germline V and J ends were trimmed by 1 base and 6 bases, with 6 bases remaining between them. This CDR3 spans 13 amino acids. Germline assignment: CDR1 SSHAT and CDR2 FNYEAQ (reference sequence). CDR3 in amino acids: CASSLEFAGELFF. In DNA form, the CDR3 reads TGTGCCAGCAGCTTAGAGTTCGCCGGGGAGCTGTTTTTT. Looking up the rest from reference TRBV7-7 and TRBJ2-2 gives the full variable domain: GAGVSQSPRYKVTKRGQDVTLRCDPISSHATLYWYQQALGQGPEFLTYFNYEAQPDKSGLPSDRFSAERPEGSISTLTIQRTEQRDSAMYRCASSLEFAGELFFGEGSRLTVL.

The V call is TRBV30, the J call TRBJ1-6; a possible D gene is TRBD1 (6 bases). Germline CDR1 and CDR2: GTSNPN and SVGIG (reference sequence). This CDR3 is built from 12 residues. Trimming shortened V by 5 bases and J by 8 bases, and 10 bases separated the two germline ends. The CDR3 loop reads CAWATGDSPLHF. The CDR3, as DNA: TGTGCCTGGGCGACAGGAGATTCACCCCTCCACTTT.

This chain uses TRBV7-3 with TRBJ2-1, with 7 nucleotides matching TRBD1. Germline V gene sequence: CDR1 SGHTA, CDR2 FQGTGA. The CDR3 sequence is 15 residues long. The V gene end was trimmed by 4 bases and the J gene end by 2 bases; junction bases not matched to a gene: 5. Here the CDR3 reads CASSSEGQPYNEQFF. In DNA form, the CDR3 reads TGTGCCAGCAGCTCTGAGGGACAGCCCTACAATGAGCAGTTCTTC.

The CDR3 nucleotides read TGTGCCAGCTCACAGACAGGTGATCAGGATGATACGCAGTATTTT. Translation gives CASSQTGDQDDTQYF. The chain carries TRBV18 and TRBJ2-3; the D gene is possibly TRBD1 (6 bases). Trimming cost V 4 bases and J 6 bases, with 17 bases left between them. The CDR3 consists of 15 residues. Germline-derived CDR1 and CDR2 are KGHSH and LQKENI.

V usage is TRBV5-4 and J usage is TRBJ2-7, with D tentatively TRBD1 (8 bases). The V gene's germline CDR1 is SGHNT and CDR2 YYREEE (reference sequence). V was trimmed by 3 bases and J by 2 bases, leaving 18 bases between them. There are 16 residues in the CDR3. The CDR3 spells CASSSGAGQVPYEQYF. In DNA, the CDR3 is TGTGCCAGCAGCTCGGGAGCGGGACAGGTACCCTACGAGCAGTACTTC.

The J gene is TRBJ1-1, the V gene TRBV18, with a weak D call TRBD1 (5 bases). Germline V CDR1 and CDR2: KGHSH, LQKENI. The CDR3 is 16 residues long. Trimming cost V 0 bases and J 1 base, with 12 bases left between them. This CDR3 reads CASSPPGGRGNTEAFF. CDR3 in DNA: TGTGCCAGCTCACCACCGGGGGGTCGGGGGAACACTGAAGCTTTCTTT.

This chain joins TRBV4-2 and TRBJ2-5, with 13 bases aligning to TRBD2. Germline lookup yields CDR1 LGHNA and CDR2 YNFKEQ. The CDR3 runs 14 residues. The V and J ends lost 4 bases and 11 bases, in that order; junction bases with no gene match: 7. The CDR3 sequence is CASSPGLAGNEQYF. The CDR3 DNA sequence: TGTGCCAGCAGCCCGGGACTAGCGGGAAATGAGCAGTACTTC.

The V and J genes are TRBV5-8 and TRBJ2-7, with 8 bases matching TRBD1. This CDR3 is 15 amino acids long. V lost 2 bases and J lost 3; bases outside the gene matches: 7. From germline, CDR1 is SGHTS and CDR2 YDEGEE. CDR3 in DNA: TGTGCCAGCAGCTTAGTTCCCGGACAGGGCTACGAGCAGTACTTC. It translates to CASSLVPGQGYEQYF.

The chain combines TRBV5-4 with TRBJ2-2, with D perhaps TRBD1 (6 bases). This CDR3 is built from 15 residues. V was shortened by 2 bases and J by 0 bases, with 8 bases between the two germline ends. Germline V gene lookup returns CDR1 SGHNT and CDR2 YYREEE (reference sequence). The CDR3 bases are TGTGCCAGCAGCTTCAGGACAGCGAACACCGGGGAGCTGTTTTTT. It encodes CASSFRTANTGELFF.

The CDR3 DNA is TGTGCCAGCAGCTTAGACCGACAGGGGGATGGCTACACCTTC. It translates to CASSLDRQGDGYTF. This chain links TRBV11-2 with TRBJ1-2; 9 nucleotides agree with TRBD1. The V and J ends lost 0 bases and 6 bases, in that order; junction bases with no gene match: 2. The CDR3 extends over 14 amino acids. Per the germline V gene, CDR1 is SGHAT and CDR2 is FQNNGV. Full variable domain (missing parts from reference TRBV11-2 and TRBJ1-2): EAGVAQSPRYKIIEKRQSVAFWCNPISGHATLYWYQQILGQGPKLLIQFQNNGVVDDSQLPKDRFSAERLKGVDSTLKIQPAKLEDSAVYLCASSLDRQGDGYTFGSGTRLTVV.